These 8 T cell receptor beta chains were all obtained from the same sample, sequenced in a study of blood T cell repertoires in COVID-19. Here immunoSEQ multiplex PCR was the method, and the copy in TCRdb shows in-frame clones only, minus some. The repertoire has 98,000 or so clones, around 64% of them found once; the top ten carry about 1.8%. Input material: peripheral blood. These receptors all stem from a woman aged 40 to 50 with acute or convalescent COVID-19.

This clone came up a few times. The chain uses TRBV19 and TRBJ2-7; weak D call: TRBD1 (5 bases). Trimming cost V 2 bases and J 3 bases, with 11 bases left between them. Germline-derived CDR1 and CDR2 are LNHDA and SQIVND (reference sequence). This CDR3 contains 14 residues. Written as DNA, the CDR3 is TGTGCCAGTAGTATACAGGGCCAAAGCTACGAGCAGTACTTC. It is translated as CASSIQGQSYEQYF.

This clone came up a few times. V gene TRBV27 combines with J gene TRBJ1-5; 11 nucleotides match TRBD1. In germline, CDR1 is MNHEY, CDR2 SMNVEV (reference sequence). Germline trimming cut 6 bases from V and 5 bases from J; bases unmatched to any gene: 6. The CDR3 runs 15 residues. The CDR3 spells CASSPGTGGDQPQHF. The CDR3 bases are TGTGCCAGCAGCCCCGGGACAGGGGGTGATCAGCCCCAGCATTTT.

There are a few counts of this clone. The V call is TRBV5-4, the J call TRBJ1-2; possible D gene TRBD1, 5 bases. This CDR3 has 16 residues. Trimming took 0 bases from V and 6 from J, leaving 18 bases between them. The germline V gene has CDR1 SGHNT and CDR2 YYREEE (reference sequence). The CDR3 DNA is TGTGCCAGCAGCTTGGACGGACAATTGTCGGGTGATGGCTACACCTTC. Translating it yields CASSLDGQLSGDGYTF.

This clone has a handful of counts. The chain employs TRBV4-2 and TRBJ2-7; 9 nucleotides match TRBD2. CDR3 length: 17 amino acids. Germline V gives CDR1 LGHNA, CDR2 YNFKEQ. After removal of 1 base from V and 2 bases from J, the junction contained 9 bases not matched to a gene. The CDR3 nucleotides are TGTGCCAGCAGCCAAGGGGGTAAGGCTAGCGGGGCCTACGAGCAGTACTTC. This gives the protein CASSQGGKASGAYEQYF.

This clone was detected only a few times. This sequence joins TRBV5-6 and TRBJ1-6; the match to TRBD1 covers 7 bases. This CDR3 contains 15 residues. Germline-derived CDR1 and CDR2 are SGHDT and YYEEEE. With 2 bases clipped from V and 7 bases from J, the junction kept 6 bases outside the gene matches. CDR3 coding DNA: TGTGCCAGCAGCTTACGGGACAGAGAGAATTCACCCCTCCACTTT. Translated: CASSLRDRENSPLHF.

The chain links TRBV10-3 to TRBJ2-1; TRBD2 matches 13 bases. From germline, CDR1 is ENHRY and CDR2 SYGVKD. CDR3 length equals 15 residues. Germline trimming cut 6 bases from V and 5 bases from J; bases unmatched to any gene: 4. CDR3 bases: TGTGCCATCAGCCTCGGACTAGCGGGGGACAATGAGCAGTTCTTC. It is translated as CAISLGLAGDNEQFF.

The genes are TRBV27 and TRBJ1-4, with TRBD1 identical over 7 bases. The V segment lost 7 bases and the J segment 0 bases; nucleotides outside the gene matches: 8. Per germline, CDR1 MNHEY and CDR2 SMNVEV (reference sequence). The CDR3 contains 16 residues. CDR3 DNA: TGTGCCAGCAAGACAGGGTATTTAACAACTAATGAAAAACTGTTTTTT. Amino acid sequence: CASKTGYLTTNEKLFF.

The chain has TRBV5-1 and TRBJ2-5, with D perhaps TRBD1 (6 bases). CDR3 length: 11 amino acids. V was cut by 9 bases and J by 5 bases, with 11 bases left in between. Germline assignment: CDR1 SGHRS and CDR2 YFSETQ. The CDR3 DNA follows: TGCGCCACACGAGGGGGTGAGACCCAGTACTTC. It encodes CATRGGETQYF. The full variable domain, with the rest looked up from reference TRBV5-1 and TRBJ2-5, is KAGVTQTPRYLIKTRGQQVTLSCSPISGHRSVSWYQQTPGQGLQFLFEYFSETQRNKGNFPGRFSGRQFSNSRSEMNVSTLELGDSALYLCATRGGETQYFGPGTRLLVL.